These 25 T cell receptor beta chains came from one sample sequenced in a study of T cell repertoires in cytomegalovirus infection. MiXCR was run by TCRdb on the reads, yielding one entry per CDR3 protein. The data show 350,000 to 500,000 distinct CDR3 sequences, roughly 30% seen once. Input material: PBMCs. The receptor set was obtained from a human donor in good health (CMV status not recorded). Some clones in this sample may be carry-over from other donors' samples.

The CDR3 bases are TGTGCCAGCAGCTCCCATCACCCAGGGGTTCCCAATCAGCCCCAGCATTTT. Protein: CASSSHHPGVPNQPQHF. This sequence joins TRBV7-9 and TRBJ1-5, with a weak D call TRBD1 (6 bases). V lost 4 bases and J lost 3, with 19 bases in between. Germline CDR1 SEHNR, CDR2 FQNEAQ (reference sequence). CDR3 length: 17 residues.

This clonotype showed up just a few times. The rearrangement links TRBV29-1 to TRBJ2-7; 7 bases match TRBD2. The CDR3 loop spans 12 amino acids. V lost 6 bases, J lost 2 bases, and 4 bases stayed unmatched. CDR1 is SQVTM and CDR2 is ANQGSEA in the germline V gene. The CDR3 here is CSVKSGAYEQYF. DNA for the CDR3: TGCAGCGTAAAAAGCGGGGCCTACGAGCAGTACTTC.

This clonotype occurred many times. The rearrangement uses TRBV7-8 and TRBJ1-1; the match to TRBD1 covers 10 bases. The CDR3 extends over 15 amino acids. Germline V CDR1 and CDR2: SGHVS, FQNEAQ. J was trimmed by 6 bases and V by 5 bases; bases with no gene match: 9. CDR3 in DNA: TGTGCCAGCAGCCCCAGGACAGGGGGTTTTTCTGAAGCTTTCTTT. This translates into CASSPRTGGFSEAFF.

V is TRBV10-3 and J is TRBJ1-3; D unclear. The CDR3 runs to 14 residues. Between the trimmed V and J ends, which lost 7 bases and 0 bases, there was a span of 10 bases. Germline V gene sequence: CDR1 ENHRY, CDR2 SYGVKD. CDR3 sequence reads: CAIKPLGSGNTIYF. The CDR3 DNA reads as TGTGCCATCAAGCCGTTAGGCTCTGGAAACACCATATATTTT.

This clonotype appeared many times. The V call is TRBV7-8, the J call TRBJ1-1; TRBD1 might be the D (6 bases). Trimming removed 4 bases from V and 1 base from J, with 13 bases in between. Germline V CDR1 and CDR2: SGHVS, FQNEAQ. The CDR3 has 15 amino acids. CDR3 bases: TGTGCCAGCAGCTCCTTTACAGGGACGAACACTGAAGCTTTCTTT. As protein: CASSSFTGTNTEAFF.

This chain joins TRBV10-3 and TRBJ1-1, with TRBD1 as a possible D gene (5 bases). This CDR3 has 13 residues. Trimming pared 2 bases from V and 6 bases from J, leaving 10 bases between. Germline V lookup: CDR1 ENHRY, CDR2 SYGVKD. In DNA, the CDR3 is TGTGCCATCAGTGAGGGGGGTTCCCCTGAAGCTTTCTTT. Encoded protein: CAISEGGSPEAFF.

This chain links TRBV10-3 with TRBJ2-7; 8 bases match TRBD1. Losses at the gene ends were 2 bases for V and 7 bases for J; bases not matched to a gene: 1. Germline-derived CDR1 and CDR2 are ENHRY and SYGVKD. CDR3 length: 12 amino acids. This chain's CDR3 is CAISEGTGEQYF. CDR3 nucleotides: TGTGCCATCAGTGAGGGGACAGGAGAGCAGTACTTC.

To note about this clonotype: The junction departs from germline at one end; a sequencing error may be responsible. The CDR3 loop reads CASRAGTVSNQPQNF. CDR3 DNA sequence: TGTGCCAGCAGAGCCGGGACAGTAAGCAATCAGCCCCAGAATTTT. The V gene is TRBV6-1, the J gene TRBJ1-5; 7 bases agree with TRBD1. The CDR3 contains 15 residues. In germline, CDR1 is MNHNS, CDR2 SASEGT.

This clonotype was seen more than once but under ten times. The V gene is TRBV4-3, the J gene TRBJ1-2; a weak D match, TRBD1 (5 bases). This CDR3 has 13 residues. V lost 4 bases, J lost 5 bases, and 11 bases lay in between. The V gene's germline CDR1 is LGHNA and CDR2 YSLEER. The CDR3 nucleotides are TGCGCCAGCAGCCGGTCAGGGCAATATGGCTACACCTTC. This translates into CASSRSGQYGYTF.

This clonotype was picked up many times. The chain links TRBV7-3 to TRBJ1-1; no definite D call. Germline assignment: CDR1 SGHTA and CDR2 FQGTGA. The CDR3 runs to 13 residues. V was cut by 5 bases and J by 0 bases, with 7 bases left in between. The CDR3 region is CASSVELNTEAFF. The CDR3, as DNA: TGTGCCAGCAGCGTAGAACTGAACACTGAAGCTTTCTTT.

This clonotype was detected only a few times. J is TRBJ1-5 and V is TRBV24-1; unclear D gene. This CDR3 contains 14 residues. Per germline, CDR1 KGHDR and CDR2 SFDVKD. Trimming took 0 bases from V and 1 from J, leaving 3 bases between them. For the CDR3, the DNA is TGTGCCACCAGTGATTTGGTAAGCAATCAGCCCCAGCATTTT. This gives the protein CATSDLVSNQPQHF.

A remark on this clonotype: The junction shows a germline mismatch at one end, possibly a read error. J is TRBJ2-1 and V is TRBV10-3, with D perhaps matching TRBD2 (6 bases). This CDR3 has 15 amino acids. The germline CDR1 and CDR2 sequences are ENHRY and SYGVKD. The CDR3 region is CALSESDGGYNEQFF. In nucleotides, the CDR3 is TGTGCCCTCAGTGAGTCCGACGGGGGCTACAATGAGCAGTTCTTC.

This clonotype turned up a few times. The chain uses TRBV20-1 and TRBJ1-6; possible D gene TRBD1, 6 bases. This CDR3 region has 15 residues. Looked up from germline, CDR1 is DFQATT and CDR2 is SNEGSKA (reference sequence). V shed 4 bases and J shed 0 bases, with 10 bases lying between them. The CDR3 bases are TGCAGTGCTACAGGGGCGGGCTCCTATAATTCACCCCTCCACTTT. Its translation is CSATGAGSYNSPLHF.

Many counts were recorded for this clonotype. The rearrangement joins TRBV6-1 to TRBJ1-1; D call uncertain. CDR1 is MNHNS, CDR2 SASEGT, per germline. V was cut by 0 bases and J by 1 base, with 21 bases left in between. This CDR3 contains 19 residues. For the CDR3, the DNA is TGTGCCAGCAGTGAAGCGGAACGTGGCAGGCGCCCCTGGAACACTGAAGCTTTCTTT. This gives the protein CASSEAERGRRPWNTEAFF.

This chain links TRBV11-2 with TRBJ2-5; D might be TRBD1 (5 bases). CDR1 is SGHAT, CDR2 FQNNGV, per germline. Between the trimmed V and J ends, which lost 0 bases and 1 base, there was a span of 9 bases. The CDR3 is 15 amino acids. The CDR3 DNA sequence: TGTGCCAGCAGCTTAGAGACAGTGCTCCAAGAGACCCAGTACTTC. Its protein product is CASSLETVLQETQYF.

This clonotype has at least ten counts. The rearrangement uses TRBV14 and TRBJ1-4; no clear D gene. Germline V CDR1 and CDR2: SGHDN, FVKESK. The CDR3 runs to 15 residues. Between the trimmed V and J ends, which lost 4 bases and 3 bases, there was a span of 12 bases. In nucleotides, the CDR3 is TGTGCCAGCAGCCCGAGACCTGGGGCTAATGAAAAACTGTTTTTT. Translation gives CASSPRPGANEKLFF.

The chain recombines TRBV11-2 with TRBJ2-7, with D maybe TRBD1 (5 bases). CDR3 size: 15 residues. Looked up from germline, CDR1 is SGHAT and CDR2 is FQNNGV. V lost 5 bases, J lost 3 bases, and 17 bases lay in between. The CDR3 bases are TGTGCCAGCAGCCTCAGGGTCGCGGCGATCTACGAGCAGTACTTC. The encoded protein is CASSLRVAAIYEQYF.

About this clonotype: Being one base from a much bigger clone, this may be a read error. The chain links TRBV7-2 to TRBJ1-6; D unresolved. The CDR3 loop spans 18 amino acids. Germline V lookup: CDR1 SGHTA, CDR2 FQGNSA. The CDR3 spells CASSLGARGSSYNSPPHF. The CDR3 nucleotides read TGTGCCAGCAGCTTAGGGGCCCGGGGAAGCTCCTATAATTCACCCCCCCACTTT.

The chain recombines TRBV7-9 with TRBJ2-3; D gene unclear. This CDR3 has 11 amino acids. V lost 4 bases to trimming and J lost 6 bases, with 5 bases between them. Germline assignment: CDR1 SEHNR and CDR2 FQNEAQ (reference sequence). DNA for the CDR3: TGTGCCAGCAGCTCCTTTGATACGCAGTATTTT. This codes for CASSSFDTQYF.

This chain uses TRBV18 with TRBJ2-7, with TRBD1 matching 7 bases. CDR1 is KGHSH and CDR2 is LQKENI in the germline V gene. The length of the CDR3 is 12 residues. V dropped 3 bases and J dropped 7; count of bases not matched to a gene: 3. CDR3 DNA: TGTGCCAGCTCACCTGACAGGGTTGAGCAGTACTTC. This sequence encodes CASSPDRVEQYF.

The chain combines TRBV4-1 with TRBJ2-1, with D uncertain. The CDR3 has 14 residues. The germline gives CDR1 MGHRA, CDR2 YSYEKL. The ends were cut back, 3 bases at V and 5 bases at J, with 11 bases in the middle. CDR3 DNA: TGCGCCAGCAGCCACAGGAGCCTGGACAATGAGCAGTTCTTC. Its translation: CASSHRSLDNEQFF.

This clonotype was recorded many times. The CDR3 spells CASSYPGQGNTGELFF. Written as DNA, the CDR3 is TGTGCCAGCAGTTACCCGGGACAGGGCAACACCGGGGAGCTGTTTTTT. The chain couples TRBV6-5 to TRBJ2-2, with TRBD1 identical over 9 bases. V lost 2 bases and J lost 2; bases outside the gene matches: 3. Germline V CDR1 and CDR2: MNHEY, SVGAGI. This CDR3 spans 16 amino acids.

This clonotype has only a few counts. The V gene is TRBV28, the J gene TRBJ2-6, with TRBD2 as a possible D gene (6 bases). CDR1 and CDR2 from the germline V gene are MDHEN and SYDVKM. The CDR3 sequence is 17 residues long. The germline V and J ends were trimmed by 6 bases and 1 base, with 16 bases remaining between them. The CDR3 loop reads CASSLGGAPSGANVLTF. The DNA of the CDR3 is TGTGCCAGCAGCCTCGGAGGGGCTCCATCTGGGGCCAACGTCCTGACTTTC.

The chain is built from TRBV2 and TRBJ2-2; TRBD1 might be the D (6 bases). The CDR3 spans 15 residues. Germline CDR1 SNHLY, CDR2 FYNNEI. V dropped 10 bases and J dropped 7 bases, with 22 bases sitting between them. CDR3: CATFNQDRRGGELFF. The DNA for the CDR3 is TGTGCCACCTTTAATCAGGACAGACGAGGCGGGGAGCTGTTTTTT.

The gene calls are TRBV6-1 and TRBJ1-5; no clear D. The CDR3 totals 12 residues. V was trimmed by 0 bases and J by 6 bases, leaving 3 bases between them. Germline V gives CDR1 MNHNS, CDR2 SASEGT. As DNA, the CDR3 is TGTGCCAGCAGTGAAGCGATTCAGCCCCAGCATTTT. This sequence encodes CASSEAIQPQHF.